The next 3 T cell receptor beta chains were all read from a single sample in a study of response to subunit inactivated influenza vaccine. TCRdb reprocessed the RT-PCR reads via MiXCR and lists one record per CDR3 protein. The sample contains about 500,000 distinct CDR3 sequences, approximately 15% of which appear only once. The sample was CD4+ T cells sorted from PBMCs, taken around 25 months after vaccination. Receptor source: a man aged 45 to 75 who received an inactivated influenza vaccine.

The J gene is TRBJ1-6, the V gene TRBV15, with 9 bases matching TRBD1. The germline V gene has CDR1 LNHNV and CDR2 YYDKDF (reference sequence). This CDR3 contains 15 residues. The junction had 1 base not matched to a gene; V was cut back by 0 bases and J by 7 bases. The CDR3 sequence: CATSREGQGNSPLHF. The CDR3 nucleotides read TGTGCCACCAGCAGAGAAGGACAGGGGAATTCACCCCTCCACTTT. Drawing the rest from reference TRBV15 and TRBJ1-6, the complete variable domain is DAMVIQNPRYQVTQFGKPVTLSCSQTLNHNVMYWYQQKSSQAPKLLFHYYDKDFNNEADTPDNFQSRRPNTSFCFLDIRSPGLGDTAMYLCATSREGQGNSPLHFGNGTRLTVT.

This chain connects TRBV7-2 to TRBJ1-4; no definite D call. CDR3 length: 16 amino acids. Trimming removed 3 bases from V and 7 bases from J, with 18 bases in between. CDR1 and CDR2 (germline): SGHTA, FQGNSA. The CDR3 nucleotides are TGTGCCAGCAGCTTCGGGAGCACTACAAGAAGTGAAAAACTGTTTTTT. Translation gives CASSFGSTTRSEKLFF.

This clonotype was counted between two and nine times. V usage is TRBV10-3 and J usage is TRBJ2-3; 7 bases line up with TRBD2. CDR3 length equals 14 residues. The V segment lost 6 bases and the J segment 3 bases; nucleotides outside the gene matches: 6. From germline, CDR1 is ENHRY and CDR2 SYGVKD. The CDR3 sequence: CAISVGGSTDTQYF. The CDR3 region has the DNA TGTGCCATCAGCGTTGGCGGGAGTACAGATACGCAGTATTTT.